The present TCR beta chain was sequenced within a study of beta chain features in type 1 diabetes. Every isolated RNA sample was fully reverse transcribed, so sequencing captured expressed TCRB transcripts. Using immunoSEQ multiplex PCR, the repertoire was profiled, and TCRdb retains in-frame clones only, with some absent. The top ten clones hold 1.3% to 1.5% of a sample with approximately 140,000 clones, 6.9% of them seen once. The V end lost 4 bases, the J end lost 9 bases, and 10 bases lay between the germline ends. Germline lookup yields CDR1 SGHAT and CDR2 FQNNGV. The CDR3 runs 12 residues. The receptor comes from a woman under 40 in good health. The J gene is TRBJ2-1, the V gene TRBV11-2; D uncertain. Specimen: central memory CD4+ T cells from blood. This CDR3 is CASSSTVGEQFF. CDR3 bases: TGTGCCAGCAGCTCCACGGTCGGTGAGCAGTTCTTC. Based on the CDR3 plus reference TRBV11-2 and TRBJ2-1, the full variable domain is EAGVAQSPRYKIIEKRQSVAFWCNPISGHATLYWYQQILGQGPKLLIQFQNNGVVDDSQLPKDRFSAERLKGVDSTLKIQPAKLEDSAVYLCASSSTVGEQFFGPGTRLTVL.